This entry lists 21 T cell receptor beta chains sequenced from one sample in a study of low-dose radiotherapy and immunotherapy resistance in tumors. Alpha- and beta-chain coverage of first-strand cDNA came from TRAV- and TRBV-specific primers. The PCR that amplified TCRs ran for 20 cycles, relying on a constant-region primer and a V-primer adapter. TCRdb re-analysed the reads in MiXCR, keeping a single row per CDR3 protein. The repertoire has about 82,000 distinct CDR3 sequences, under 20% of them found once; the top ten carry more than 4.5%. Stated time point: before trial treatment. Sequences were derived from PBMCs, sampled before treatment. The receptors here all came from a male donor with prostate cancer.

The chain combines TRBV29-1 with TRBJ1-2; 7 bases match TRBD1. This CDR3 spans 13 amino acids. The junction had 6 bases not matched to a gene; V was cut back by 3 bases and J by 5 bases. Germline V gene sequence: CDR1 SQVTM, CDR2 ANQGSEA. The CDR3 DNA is TGCAGCGTTGACCGGACAGGAACATATGGCTACACCTTC. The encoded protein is CSVDRTGTYGYTF.

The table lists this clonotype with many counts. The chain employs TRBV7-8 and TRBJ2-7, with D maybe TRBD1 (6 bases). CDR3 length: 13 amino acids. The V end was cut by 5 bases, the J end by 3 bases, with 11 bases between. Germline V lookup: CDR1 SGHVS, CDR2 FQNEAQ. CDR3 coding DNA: TGTGCCAGCAGCCCAGGGGTCGACTACGAGCAGTACTTC. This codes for CASSPGVDYEQYF.

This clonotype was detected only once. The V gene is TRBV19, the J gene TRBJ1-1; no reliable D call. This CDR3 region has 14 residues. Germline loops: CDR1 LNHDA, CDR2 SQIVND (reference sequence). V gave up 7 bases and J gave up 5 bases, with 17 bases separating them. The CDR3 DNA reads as TGTGCCAGTACCCCTGGGAGGGCTACGACTGAAGCTTTCTTT. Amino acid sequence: CASTPGRATTEAFF.

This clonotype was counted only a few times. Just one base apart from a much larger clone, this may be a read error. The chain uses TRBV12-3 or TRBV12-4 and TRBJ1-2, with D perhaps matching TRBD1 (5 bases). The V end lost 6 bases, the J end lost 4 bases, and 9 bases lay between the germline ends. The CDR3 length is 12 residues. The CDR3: CASRQVAYGYTF. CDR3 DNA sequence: TGTGCCAGCAGACAGGTGGCCTATGGCTACACCTTC.

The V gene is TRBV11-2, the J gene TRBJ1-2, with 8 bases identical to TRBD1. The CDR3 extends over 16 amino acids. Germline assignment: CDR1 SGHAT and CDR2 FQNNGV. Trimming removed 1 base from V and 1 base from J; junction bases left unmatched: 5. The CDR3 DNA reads TGTGCCAGCAGCTTAGGACAGGGGACGTATAACTATGGCTACACCTTC. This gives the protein CASSLGQGTYNYGYTF.

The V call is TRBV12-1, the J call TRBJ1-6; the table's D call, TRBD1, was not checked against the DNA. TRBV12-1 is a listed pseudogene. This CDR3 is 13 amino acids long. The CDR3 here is CASSWDSGSPLHF. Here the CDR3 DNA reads TGTGCCAGCAGCTGGGACAGCGGGTCACCCCTCCACTTT.

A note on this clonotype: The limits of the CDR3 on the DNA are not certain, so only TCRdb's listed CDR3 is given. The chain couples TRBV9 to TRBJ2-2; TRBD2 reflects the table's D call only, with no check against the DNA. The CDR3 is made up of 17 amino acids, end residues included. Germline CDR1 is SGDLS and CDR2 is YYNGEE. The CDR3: CASSPWTSGNTGELFFF.

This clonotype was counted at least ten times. CDR3 in DNA: TGTGCCAGCAGCTTAGTCGCCCCGGGGTCGGGGGTAGGGACAGATACGCAGTATTTT. Its translation: CASSLVAPGSGVGTDTQYF. The rearrangement uses TRBV7-6 and TRBJ2-3; D may be TRBD2 (6 bases). V dropped 1 base and J dropped 3 bases, with 23 bases sitting between them. There are 19 residues in the CDR3. The germline gives CDR1 SGHVS, CDR2 FNYEAQ. Complete variable domain (other parts from reference TRBV7-6 and TRBJ2-3): GAGVSQSPRYKVTKRGQDVALRCDPISGHVSLYWYRQALGQGPEFLTYFNYEAQQDKSGLPNDRFSAERPEGSISTLTIQRTEQRDSAMYRCASSLVAPGSGVGTDTQYFGPGTRLTVL.

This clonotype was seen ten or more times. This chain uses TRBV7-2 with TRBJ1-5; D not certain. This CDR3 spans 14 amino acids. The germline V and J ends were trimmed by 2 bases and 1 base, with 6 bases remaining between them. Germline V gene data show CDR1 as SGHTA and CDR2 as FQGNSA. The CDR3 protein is CASSLTGSNQPQHF. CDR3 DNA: TGTGCCAGCAGCTTAACGGGGAGCAATCAGCCCCAGCATTTT.

CDR3 nucleotides: TGCGCCAGCGGTTCGGGGCAGGGAAGAGAAAAACTGTTTTTT. Amino acid sequence: CASGSGQGREKLFF. The chain uses TRBV5-1 and TRBJ1-4; D is perhaps TRBD1 (5 bases). This CDR3 has 14 amino acids. Germline assignment: CDR1 SGHRS and CDR2 YFSETQ. Trimming took 7 bases from V and 8 from J, leaving 18 bases between them.

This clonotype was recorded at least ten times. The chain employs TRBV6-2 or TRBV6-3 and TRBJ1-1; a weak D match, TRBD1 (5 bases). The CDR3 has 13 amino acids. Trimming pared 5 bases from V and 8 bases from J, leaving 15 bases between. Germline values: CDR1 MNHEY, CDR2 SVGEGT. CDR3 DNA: TGTGCCAGCAGTCCCGGAGGGAGGGGAGAAGCTTTCTTT. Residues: CASSPGGRGEAFF.

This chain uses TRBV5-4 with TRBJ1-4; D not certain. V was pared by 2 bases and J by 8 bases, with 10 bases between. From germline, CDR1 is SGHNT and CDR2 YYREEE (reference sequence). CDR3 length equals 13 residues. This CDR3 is CASSFSQTEKLFF. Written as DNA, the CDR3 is TGTGCCAGCAGCTTTTCTCAGACAGAAAAACTGTTTTTT.

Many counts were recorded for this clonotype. The CDR3 DNA follows: TGTGCCAGCTCACCAGCGGTAACCGGGGAGCTGTTTTTT. Translation gives CASSPAVTGELFF. The J gene is TRBJ2-2, the V gene TRBV18; D not certain. CDR3 length: 13 residues. Germline CDR1 is KGHSH and CDR2 is LQKENI. Trimming took 2 bases from V and 5 from J, leaving 6 bases between them.

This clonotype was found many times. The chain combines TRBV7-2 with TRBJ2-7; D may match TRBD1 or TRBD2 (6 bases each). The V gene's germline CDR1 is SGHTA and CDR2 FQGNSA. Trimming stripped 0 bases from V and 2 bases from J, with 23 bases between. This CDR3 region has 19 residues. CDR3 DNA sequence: TGTGCCAGCAGCTTAGCGCCGGGGGCTGGAGGGGGTCTACCCTACGAGCAGTACTTC. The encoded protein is CASSLAPGAGGGLPYEQYF.

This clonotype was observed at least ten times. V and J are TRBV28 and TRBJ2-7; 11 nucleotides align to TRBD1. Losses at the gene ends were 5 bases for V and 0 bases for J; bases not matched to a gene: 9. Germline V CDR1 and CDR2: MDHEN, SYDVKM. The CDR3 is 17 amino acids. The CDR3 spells CASSLGTGGFHSYEQYF. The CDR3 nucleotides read TGTGCCAGCAGTCTAGGGACAGGGGGTTTTCACTCCTACGAGCAGTACTTC. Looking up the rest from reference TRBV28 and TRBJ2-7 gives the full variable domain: DVKVTQSSRYLVKRTGEKVFLECVQDMDHENMFWYRQDPGLGLRLIYFSYDVKMKEKGDIPEGYSVSREKKERFSLILESASTNQTSMYLCASSLGTGGFHSYEQYFGPGTRLTVT.

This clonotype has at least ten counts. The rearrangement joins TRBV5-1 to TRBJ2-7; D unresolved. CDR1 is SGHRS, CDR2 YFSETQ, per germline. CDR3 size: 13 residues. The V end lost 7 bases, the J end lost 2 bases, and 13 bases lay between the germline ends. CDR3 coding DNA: TGCGCCAGCCGAGCAAGTGGGCCCTACGAGCAGTACTTC. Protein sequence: CASRASGPYEQYF.

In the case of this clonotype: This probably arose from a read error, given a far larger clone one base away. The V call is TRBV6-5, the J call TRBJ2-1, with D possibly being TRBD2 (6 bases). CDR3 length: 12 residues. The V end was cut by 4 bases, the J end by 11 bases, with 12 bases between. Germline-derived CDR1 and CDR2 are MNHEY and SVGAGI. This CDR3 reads CASSWLGGKQFF. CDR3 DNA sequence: TGTGCCAGCAGTTGGCTGGGCGGGAAGCAGTTCTTC.

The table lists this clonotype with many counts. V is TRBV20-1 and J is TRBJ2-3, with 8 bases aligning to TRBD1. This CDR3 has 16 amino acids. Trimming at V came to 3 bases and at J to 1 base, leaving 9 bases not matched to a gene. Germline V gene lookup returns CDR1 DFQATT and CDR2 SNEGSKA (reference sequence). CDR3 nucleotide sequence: TGCAGTGCTAGGACCGGAGGACAGGGAGGCACAGATACGCAGTATTTT. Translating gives CSARTGGQGGTDTQYF.

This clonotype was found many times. In DNA, the CDR3 is TGTGCCAGCAGCTTAGGCCGGACTAGCGGCCTCTCCTACGAGCAGTACTTC. Translated, it gives CASSLGRTSGLSYEQYF. The chain has TRBV7-8 and TRBJ2-7; 10 bases line up with TRBD2. V was pared by 1 base and J by 0 bases, with 6 bases of the junction left unmatched. Germline CDR1 is SGHVS and CDR2 is FQNEAQ. CDR3 length equals 17 residues.

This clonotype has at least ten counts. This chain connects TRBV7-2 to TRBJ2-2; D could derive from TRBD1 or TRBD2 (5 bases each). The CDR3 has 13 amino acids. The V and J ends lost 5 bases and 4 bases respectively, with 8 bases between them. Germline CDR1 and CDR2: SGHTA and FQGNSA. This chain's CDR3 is CASSARGTGELFF. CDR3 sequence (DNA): TGTGCCAGCAGCGCGAGGGGCACCGGGGAGCTGTTTTTT. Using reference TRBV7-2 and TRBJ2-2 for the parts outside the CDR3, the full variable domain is GAGVSQSPSNKVTEKGKDVELRCDPISGHTALYWYRQSLGQGLEFLIYFQGNSAPDKSGLPSDRFSAERTGGSVSTLTIQRTQQEDSAVYLCASSARGTGELFFGEGSRLTVL.

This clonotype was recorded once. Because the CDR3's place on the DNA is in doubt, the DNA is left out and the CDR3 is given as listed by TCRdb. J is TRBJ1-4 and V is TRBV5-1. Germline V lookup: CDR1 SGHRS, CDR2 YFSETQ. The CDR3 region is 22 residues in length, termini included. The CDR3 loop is CASSLRSPPDGEKLFFFFFFFF.